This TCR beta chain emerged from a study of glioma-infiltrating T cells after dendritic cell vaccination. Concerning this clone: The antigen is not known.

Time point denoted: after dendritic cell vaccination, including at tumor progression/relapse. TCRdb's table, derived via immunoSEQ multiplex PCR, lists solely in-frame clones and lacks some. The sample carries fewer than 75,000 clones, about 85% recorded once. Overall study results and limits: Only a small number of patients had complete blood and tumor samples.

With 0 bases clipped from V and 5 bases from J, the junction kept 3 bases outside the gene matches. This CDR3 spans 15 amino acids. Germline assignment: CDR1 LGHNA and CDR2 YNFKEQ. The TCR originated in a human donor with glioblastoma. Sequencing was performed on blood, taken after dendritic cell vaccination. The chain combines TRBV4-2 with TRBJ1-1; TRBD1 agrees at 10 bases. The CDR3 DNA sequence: TGTGCCAGCAGCCAAGAGACAGGGGGCAGGACTGAAGCTTTCTTT. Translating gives CASSQETGGRTEAFF.